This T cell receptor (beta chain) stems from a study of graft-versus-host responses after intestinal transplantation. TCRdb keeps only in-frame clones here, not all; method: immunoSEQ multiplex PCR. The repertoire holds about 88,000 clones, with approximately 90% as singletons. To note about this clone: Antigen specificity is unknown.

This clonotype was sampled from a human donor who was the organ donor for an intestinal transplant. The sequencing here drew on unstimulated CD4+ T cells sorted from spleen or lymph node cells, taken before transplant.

The CDR3 protein is CASSEGREATGYTF. The DNA of the CDR3 is TGTGCCAGCAGTGAAGGCAGGGAGGCCACTGGCTACACCTTC. The chain links TRBV6-1 to TRBJ1-2, with a weak D call TRBD1 (5 bases). CDR3 length equals 14 residues. V was trimmed by 1 base and J by 7 bases, leaving 13 bases between them. Germline values: CDR1 MNHNS, CDR2 SASEGT.